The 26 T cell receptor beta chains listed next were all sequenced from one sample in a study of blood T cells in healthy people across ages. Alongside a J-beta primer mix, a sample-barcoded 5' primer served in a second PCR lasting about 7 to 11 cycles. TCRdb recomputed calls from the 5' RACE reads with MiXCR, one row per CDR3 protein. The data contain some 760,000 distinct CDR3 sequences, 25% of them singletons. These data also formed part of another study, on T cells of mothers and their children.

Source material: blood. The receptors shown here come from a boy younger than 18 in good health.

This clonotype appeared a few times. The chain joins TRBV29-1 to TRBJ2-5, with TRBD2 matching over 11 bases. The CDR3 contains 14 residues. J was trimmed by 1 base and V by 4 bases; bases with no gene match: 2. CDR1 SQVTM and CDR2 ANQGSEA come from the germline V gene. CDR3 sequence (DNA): TGCAGCGTTGCGACTAGCGGGGCCCAAGAGACCCAGTACTTC. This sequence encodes CSVATSGAQETQYF.

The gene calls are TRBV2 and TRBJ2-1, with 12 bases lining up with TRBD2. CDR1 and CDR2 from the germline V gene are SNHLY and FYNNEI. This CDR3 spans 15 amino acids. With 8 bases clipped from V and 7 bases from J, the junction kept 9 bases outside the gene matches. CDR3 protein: CASSRLAGVVNEQFF. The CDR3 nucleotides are TGTGCCAGCTCCCGACTAGCGGGAGTTGTAAATGAGCAGTTCTTC.

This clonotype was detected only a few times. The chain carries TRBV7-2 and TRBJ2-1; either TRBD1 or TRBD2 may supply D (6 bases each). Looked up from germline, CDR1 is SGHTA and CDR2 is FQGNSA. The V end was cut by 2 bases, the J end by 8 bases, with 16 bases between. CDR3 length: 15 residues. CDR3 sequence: CASSLLYRGHDEQFF. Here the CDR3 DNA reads TGTGCCAGCAGCTTATTATACCGGGGGCATGATGAGCAGTTCTTC.

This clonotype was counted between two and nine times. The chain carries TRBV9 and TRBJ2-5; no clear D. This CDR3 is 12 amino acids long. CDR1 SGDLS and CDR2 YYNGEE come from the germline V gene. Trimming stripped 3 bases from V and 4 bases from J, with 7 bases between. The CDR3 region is CASSGEGETQYF. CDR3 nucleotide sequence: TGTGCCAGCAGCGGCGAAGGAGAGACCCAGTACTTC.

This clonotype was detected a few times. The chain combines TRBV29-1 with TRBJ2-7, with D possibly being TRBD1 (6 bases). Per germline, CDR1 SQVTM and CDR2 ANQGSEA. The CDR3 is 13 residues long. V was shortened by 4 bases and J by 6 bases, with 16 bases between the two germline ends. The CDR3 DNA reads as TGCAGCGTTGCCCAGGGGCGTGCGGGCGAGCAGTACTTC. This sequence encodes CSVAQGRAGEQYF.

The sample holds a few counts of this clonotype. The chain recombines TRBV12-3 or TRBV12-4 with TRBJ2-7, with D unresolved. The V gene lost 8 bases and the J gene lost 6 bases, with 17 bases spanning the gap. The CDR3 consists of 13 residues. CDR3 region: CASAEPPVGEQYF. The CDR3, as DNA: TGTGCCAGCGCCGAGCCCCCGGTGGGCGAGCAGTACTTC.

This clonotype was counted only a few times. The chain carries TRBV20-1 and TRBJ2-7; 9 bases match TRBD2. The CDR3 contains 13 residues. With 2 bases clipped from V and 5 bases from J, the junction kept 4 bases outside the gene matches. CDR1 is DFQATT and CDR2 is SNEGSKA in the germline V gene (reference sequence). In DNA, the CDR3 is TGCAGTGCTAGACTAGCGGGAAGCAACGAGCAGTACTTC. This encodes CSARLAGSNEQYF.

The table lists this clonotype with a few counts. This CDR3 reads CSAAPGKADNEQFF. The CDR3 nucleotides are TGCAGTGCGGCACCGGGCAAGGCTGACAATGAGCAGTTCTTC. The V and J genes are TRBV20-1 and TRBJ2-1; D gene ambiguous. CDR1 is DFQATT, CDR2 SNEGSKA, per germline (reference sequence). The CDR3 is 14 residues long. V lost 6 bases and J lost 5, with 17 bases in between.

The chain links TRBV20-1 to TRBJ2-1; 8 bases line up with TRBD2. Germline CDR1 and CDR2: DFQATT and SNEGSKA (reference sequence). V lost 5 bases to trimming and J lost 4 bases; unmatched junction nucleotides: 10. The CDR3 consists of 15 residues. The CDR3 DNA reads TGCAGTGCTCTCCGGCCGGGAGGGTCGTACAATGAGCAGTTCTTC. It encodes CSALRPGGSYNEQFF.

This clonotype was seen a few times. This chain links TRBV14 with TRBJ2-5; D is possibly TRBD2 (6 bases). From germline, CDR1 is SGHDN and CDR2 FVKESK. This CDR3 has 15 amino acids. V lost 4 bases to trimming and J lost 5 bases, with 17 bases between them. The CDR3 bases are TGTGCCAGCAGCCTCTCTGCGGCGGGGCGGGAGACCCAGTACTTC. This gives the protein CASSLSAAGRETQYF.

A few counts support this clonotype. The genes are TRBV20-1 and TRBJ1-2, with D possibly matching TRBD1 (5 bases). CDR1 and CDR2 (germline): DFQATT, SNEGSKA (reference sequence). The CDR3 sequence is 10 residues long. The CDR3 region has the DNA TGCAGCGCAGGGAGTGGAGGCTACACCTTC. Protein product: CSAGSGGYTF.

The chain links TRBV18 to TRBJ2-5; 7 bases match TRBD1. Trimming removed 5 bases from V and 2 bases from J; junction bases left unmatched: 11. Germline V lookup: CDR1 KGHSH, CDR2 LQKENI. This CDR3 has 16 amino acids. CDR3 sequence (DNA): TGTGCCAGCTCATCGACAGGGAAAGCAACTCAAGAGACCCAGTACTTC. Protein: CASSSTGKATQETQYF.

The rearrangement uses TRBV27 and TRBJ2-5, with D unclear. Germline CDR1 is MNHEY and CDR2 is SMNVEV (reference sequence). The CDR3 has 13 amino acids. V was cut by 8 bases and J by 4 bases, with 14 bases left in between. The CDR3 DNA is TGTGCCAGCGGCTCCCTCATCACAGAGACCCAGTACTTC. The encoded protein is CASGSLITETQYF.

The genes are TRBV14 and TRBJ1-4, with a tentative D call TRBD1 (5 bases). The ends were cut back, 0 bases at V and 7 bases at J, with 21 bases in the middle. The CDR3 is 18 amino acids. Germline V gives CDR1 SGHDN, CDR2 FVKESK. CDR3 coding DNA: TGTGCCAGCAGCCAAGATCTAGATTGGGGGTCCGGAAGTGAAAAACTGTTTTTT. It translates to CASSQDLDWGSGSEKLFF.

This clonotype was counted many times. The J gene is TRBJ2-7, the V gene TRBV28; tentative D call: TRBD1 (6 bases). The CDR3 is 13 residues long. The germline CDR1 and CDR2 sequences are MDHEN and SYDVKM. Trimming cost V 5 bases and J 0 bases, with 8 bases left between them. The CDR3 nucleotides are TGTGCCAGCAGTCCGGGACACTCCTACGAGCAGTACTTC. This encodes CASSPGHSYEQYF.

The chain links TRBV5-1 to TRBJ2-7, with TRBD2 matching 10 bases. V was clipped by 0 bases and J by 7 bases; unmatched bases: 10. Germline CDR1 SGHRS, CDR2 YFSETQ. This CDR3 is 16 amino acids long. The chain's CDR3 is CASSLGRLAGVREQYF. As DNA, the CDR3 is TGCGCCAGCAGCTTGGGACGGCTAGCGGGAGTCAGGGAGCAGTACTTC.

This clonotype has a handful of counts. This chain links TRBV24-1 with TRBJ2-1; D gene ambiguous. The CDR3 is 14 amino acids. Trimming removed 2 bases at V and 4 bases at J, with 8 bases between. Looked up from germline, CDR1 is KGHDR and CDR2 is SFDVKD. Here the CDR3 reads CATSDSSGYNEQFF. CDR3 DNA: TGTGCCACCAGTGATTCCTCAGGATACAATGAGCAGTTCTTC.

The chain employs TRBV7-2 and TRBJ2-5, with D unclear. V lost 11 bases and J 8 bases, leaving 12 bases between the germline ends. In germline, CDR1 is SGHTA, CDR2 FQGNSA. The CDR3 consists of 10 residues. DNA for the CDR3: TGTGCCCTGGTGATGGAAACCCAGTACTTC. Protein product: CALVMETQYF. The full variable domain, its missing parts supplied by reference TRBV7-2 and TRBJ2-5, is GAGVSQSPSNKVTEKGKDVELRCDPISGHTALYWYRQSLGQGLEFLIYFQGNSAPDKSGLPSDRFSAERTGGSVSTLTIQRTQQEDSAVYLCALVMETQYFGPGTRLLVL.

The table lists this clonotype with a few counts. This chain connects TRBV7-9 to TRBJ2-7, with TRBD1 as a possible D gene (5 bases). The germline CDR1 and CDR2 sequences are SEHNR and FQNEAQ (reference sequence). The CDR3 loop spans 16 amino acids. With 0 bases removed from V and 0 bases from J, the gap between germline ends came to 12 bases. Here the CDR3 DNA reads TGTGCCAGCAGCTTAGCCTTGGCAGGGTTCTCCTACGAGCAGTACTTC. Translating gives CASSLALAGFSYEQYF.

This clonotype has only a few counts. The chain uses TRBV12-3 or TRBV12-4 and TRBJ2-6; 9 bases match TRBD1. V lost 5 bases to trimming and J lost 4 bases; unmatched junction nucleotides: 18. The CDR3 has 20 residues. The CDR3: CASSLGVRTGVTLGANVLTF. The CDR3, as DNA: TGTGCCAGCAGTCTTGGGGTCAGGACAGGGGTGACCTTAGGGGCCAACGTCCTGACTTTC.

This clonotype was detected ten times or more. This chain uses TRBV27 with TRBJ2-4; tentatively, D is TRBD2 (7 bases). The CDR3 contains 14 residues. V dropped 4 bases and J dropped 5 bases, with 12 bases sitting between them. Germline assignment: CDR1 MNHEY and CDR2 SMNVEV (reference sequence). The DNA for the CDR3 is TGTGCCAGCAGTTCGTTGCGGGGGCAAAACATTCAGTACTTC. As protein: CASSSLRGQNIQYF.

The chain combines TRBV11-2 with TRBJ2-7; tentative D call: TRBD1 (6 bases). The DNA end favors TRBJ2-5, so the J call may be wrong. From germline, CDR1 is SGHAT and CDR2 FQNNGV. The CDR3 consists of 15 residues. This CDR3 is CASSSRTDSQETQYF. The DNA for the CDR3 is TGTGCCAGCAGCTCCCGGACAGACAGTCAAGAGACCCAGTACTTC.

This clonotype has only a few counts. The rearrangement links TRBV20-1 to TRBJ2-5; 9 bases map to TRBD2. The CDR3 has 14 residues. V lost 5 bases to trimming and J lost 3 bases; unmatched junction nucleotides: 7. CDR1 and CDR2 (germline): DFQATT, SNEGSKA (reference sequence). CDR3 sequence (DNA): TGCAGTGCTCCGCGGCGGGGGGGGGAAGAGACCCAGTACTTC. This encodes CSAPRRGGEETQYF.

CDR3 coding DNA: TGTGCCAGCAGTGGTCCGACGATCTACGAGCAGTACTTC. Translated: CASSGPTIYEQYF. The genes are TRBV28 and TRBJ2-7; unclear D gene. V lost 5 bases and J lost 3, with 11 bases in between. The germline gives CDR1 MDHEN, CDR2 SYDVKM. The CDR3 consists of 13 residues.

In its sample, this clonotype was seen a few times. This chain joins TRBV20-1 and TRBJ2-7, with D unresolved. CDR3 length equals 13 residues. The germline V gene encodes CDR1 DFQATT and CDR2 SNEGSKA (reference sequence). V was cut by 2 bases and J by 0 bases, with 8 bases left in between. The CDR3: CSARRRSSYEQYF. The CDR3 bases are TGCAGTGCTAGACGTAGGAGCTCCTACGAGCAGTACTTC.

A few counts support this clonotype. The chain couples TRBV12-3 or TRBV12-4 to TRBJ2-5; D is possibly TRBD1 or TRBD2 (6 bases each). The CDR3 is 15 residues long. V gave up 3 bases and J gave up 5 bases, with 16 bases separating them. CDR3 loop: CASSFGGGPGETQYF. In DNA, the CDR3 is TGTGCCAGCAGTTTCGGTGGGGGGCCGGGGGAGACCCAGTACTTC.